One T cell receptor (beta chain) is described in this entry. The target antigen is unknown. The sample has other DNA sequences that encode this CDR3 too. The authors divided CD4+ cells into CD45RA+ naive and CD45RA-negative memory subsets. This entry comes from a study of shared clonotypes between healthy human individuals. The CDR3 covers 12 residues. Germline loops: CDR1 SGHDT, CDR2 YYEEEE. V lost 0 bases and J lost 5, with 5 bases in between. Study-wide results and caveats: Sharing across a handful of donors was seen in around 5% of naive CD4 clonotypes. Inspection by rarefaction showed sorted-subset sequencing to be incomplete despite large depth. In having few donors, the study represented limited genetic and exposure-history diversity.

Here immunoSEQ multiplex PCR was the method, and the copy in TCRdb shows in-frame clones only, minus some. The sample lists millions of clones; roughly 92% were seen once. This clonotype was sampled from a man aged 18 to 30 in good health. V is TRBV5-6 and J is TRBJ2-5, with D hard to call. Specimen: naive CD4+ T cells sorted from blood. Noted subset: CD45RA+ positively selected. The CDR3 here is CASSLVGETQYF. Written as DNA, the CDR3 is TGTGCCAGCAGCTTGGTAGGGGAGACCCAGTACTTC.